These T cell receptor beta chains were read from a single sample in a study of T cell changes during pregnancy in multiple sclerosis. Using immunoSEQ multiplex PCR, the repertoire was profiled, and TCRdb retains in-frame clones only, with some absent. The table lists roughly 80,000 clones, roughly 90% of them singletons. This sample comprised peripheral blood, obtained before pregnancy. These receptors originate from a female donor with multiple sclerosis, enrolled in a pregnancy study. The CDR3 runs from the conserved cysteine through the conserved F or W. A D gene is named only where the DNA matches it firmly. Clone size is shown for a subset of rows, as once, few, many or a class of expanded clone.

clone_size,d_call,j_call,v_call,cdr3_aa,cdr3_nt
-,-,TRBJ2-5,TRBV18,CASSSGRIEGTQYF,TGTGCCAGCTCATCGGGTCGGATTGAGGGGACCCAGTACTTC
-,-,TRBJ1-1,TRBV20-1,CSASGGREAFF,TGCAGTGCTAGCGGGGGGAGGGAAGCTTTCTTT
few,-,TRBJ1-1,TRBV11-2,CASSKRTALNTEAFF,TGTGCCAGCAGCAAGAGGACAGCTTTGAACACTGAAGCTTTCTTT
once,TRBD1,TRBJ1-1,TRBV11-2,CASSLARQGYTEAFF,TGTGCCAGCAGCTTAGCGCGACAGGGTTACACTGAAGCTTTCTTT
-,-,TRBJ1-3,TRBV5-1,CASSLSLGNTIYF,TGCGCCAGCAGCTTGTCCCTTGGAAACACCATATATTTT
few,TRBD1,TRBJ1-6,TRBV5-1,CASSSSTGVGSPLHF,TGCGCCAGCAGCTCCTCAACAGGGGTAGGATCACCCCTCCACTTT
many,-,TRBJ1-1,TRBV18,CASSQSQRGNTEAFF,TGTGCCAGCTCCCAATCTCAGCGCGGGAACACTGAAGCTTTCTTT
-,TRBD1,TRBJ2-3,TRBV5-1,CASSLRGTDTQYF,TGCGCCAGCAGCCTCAGGGGGACAGATACGCAGTATTTT
-,TRBD2,TRBJ2-3,TRBV5-1,CASSLPGGLSTDTQYF,TGCGCCAGCAGCTTACCGGGGGGGCTGAGCACAGATACGCAGTATTTT
-,-,TRBJ2-2,TRBV11-3,CASSLGVHFGELFF,TGTGCCAGCAGCTTAGGTGTCCACTTCGGGGAGCTGTTTTTT
-,TRBD1,TRBJ2-5,TRBV25-1,CASSEWLGRDRGQETQYF,TGTGCCAGCAGTGAGTGGTTGGGCCGGGACAGGGGACAGGAGACCCAGTACTTC
-,TRBD1,TRBJ1-2,TRBV10-2,CASILSPWDRDYGYTF,TGCGCCAGCATCCTATCACCGTGGGACAGGGATTATGGCTACACCTTC
-,TRBD1,TRBJ2-7,TRBV27,CASSLDRGLPYEQYF,TGTGCCAGCAGTTTAGACAGGGGGCTGCCCTACGAGCAGTACTTC
few,-,TRBJ2-2,TRBV10-3,CAISIATDGELFF,TGTGCCATCAGTATAGCCACGGACGGGGAGCTGTTTTTT
-,-,TRBJ1-1,TRBV7-6,CASSLGAGPETEAFF,TGTGCCAGCAGCTTAGGGGCGGGTCCGGAGACTGAAGCTTTCTTT
-,TRBD1,TRBJ2-2,TRBV19,CASRMDRGRTGELFF,TGTGCCAGTAGGATGGACAGGGGTCGAACCGGGGAGCTGTTTTTT
-,-,TRBJ2-7,TRBV2,CASRGWGDEQYF,TGTGCCAGCAGAGGGTGGGGCGACGAGCAGTACTTC
-,-,TRBJ2-5,TRBV5-1,CASSPDGLQETQYF,TGCGCCAGCAGCCCGGACGGACTACAAGAGACCCAGTACTTC
-,-,TRBJ1-1,TRBV5-1,CASSLLGGPSGTEAFF,TGCGCCAGCAGCTTGCTGGGGGGTCCAAGTGGCACTGAAGCTTTCTTT
few,-,TRBJ1-3,TRBV5-5,CASSLVGSGNTIYF,TGTGCCAGCAGCTTGGTCGGCTCTGGAAACACCATATATTTT
-,TRBD1,TRBJ1-5,TRBV4-1,CASSHEIPPRQGRGNQPQHF,TGCGCCAGCAGCCACGAGATACCCCCTAGACAGGGAAGGGGCAATCAGCCCCAGCATTTT
-,-,TRBJ2-7,TRBV7-2,CASSLAYRSYEQYF,TGTGCCAGCAGCTTAGCCTACAGGTCCTACGAGCAGTACTTC
-,TRBD1,TRBJ2-6,TRBV5-1,CASSLGTGAGANVLTF,TGCGCCAGCAGCTTGGGGACAGGGGCTGGGGCCAACGTCCTGACTTTC
-,TRBD2,TRBJ2-5,TRBV27,CASSPQRLAETQYF,TGTGCCAGCAGTCCTCAAAGACTAGCAGAGACCCAGTACTTC
-,TRBD1,TRBJ1-4,TRBV5-4,CASSLAGRGATNEKLFF,TGTGCCAGCAGCTTGGCGGGCAGGGGGGCAACTAATGAAAAACTGTTTTTT
-,-,TRBJ1-1,TRBV6-6,CASSYSRTEAFF,TGTGCCAGCAGTTACTCGAGGACTGAAGCTTTCTTT
-,-,TRBJ2-7,TRBV27,CASSPRGQGWSYEQYF,TGTGCCAGCAGTCCAAGAGGCCAGGGGTGGTCCTACGAGCAGTACTTC
-,TRBD1,TRBJ1-5,TRBV18,CASSPETGGQIQPQHF,TGTGCCAGCTCACCAGAGACAGGGGGCCAAATTCAGCCCCAGCATTTT
-,-,TRBJ2-1,TRBV27,CASSLQGRTAYNEQFF,TGTGCCAGCAGTTTACAGGGAAGGACCGCCTACAATGAGCAGTTCTTC
-,-,TRBJ1-2,TRBV5-1,CASSAEVGQYGYTF,TGCGCCAGCAGCGCCGAGGTCGGACAGTATGGCTACACCTTC
-,TRBD2,TRBJ2-7,TRBV5-1,CASSYNLRDYSYEQYF,TGCGCCAGCAGCTACAATCTCAGGGACTACTCCTACGAGCAGTACTTC
-,-,TRBJ2-1,TRBV5-6,CASSFGRHEQFF,TGTGCCAGCAGCTTCGGCAGGCATGAGCAGTTCTTC
-,TRBD1,TRBJ1-5,TRBV2,CASSPDRGRGNQPQHF,TGTGCCAGCAGTCCGGACAGGGGGCGCGGCAATCAGCCCCAGCATTTT